These 32 T cell receptor beta chains share one sample of origin, sequenced in a study of Graves' ophthalmopathy and Graves' hyperthyroidism. TCR beta CDR3 regions were amplified from RNA transcripts. An initial RT-PCR round employing HTBI primers preceded a second-round multiplex PCR. Using its own MiXCR run on the multiplex PCR reads, TCRdb lists one record per CDR3 protein. Among roughly 600,000 distinct CDR3 sequences listed, roughly 40% were seen once. The specimen was peripheral blood or thyroid tissue (not recorded which). The receptor source for this set is an adult man with Graves' hyperthyroidism.

The chain combines TRBV29-1 with TRBJ1-1; D unclear. The length of the CDR3 is 12 residues. Trimming left V 3 bases short and J 8 bases short, with 13 bases between. The germline gives CDR1 SQVTM, CDR2 ANQGSEA. The CDR3 loop reads CSVDRIQGEAFF. Written as DNA, the CDR3 is TGCAGCGTTGACCGGATCCAAGGGGAAGCTTTCTTT.

This clonotype was counted between two and nine times. This rearrangement joins TRBV30 to TRBJ2-7; D call uncertain. The V gene lost 6 bases and the J gene lost 0 bases, with 18 bases spanning the gap. The CDR3 length is 15 residues. The V gene's germline CDR1 is GTSNPN and CDR2 SVGIG (reference sequence). DNA for the CDR3: TGTGCCTGTCACCCGGTTGGTAGGAGCTCCTACGAGCAGTACTTC. The encoded protein is CACHPVGRSSYEQYF. Supplemented by reference TRBV30 and TRBJ2-7, the full variable domain reads SQTIHQWPATLVQPVGSPLSLECTVEGTSNPNLYWYRQAAGRGLQLLFYSVGIGQISSEVPQNLSASRPQDRQFILSSKKLLLSDSGFYLCACHPVGRSSYEQYFGPGTRLTVT.

This clonotype was counted at least ten times. The J gene is TRBJ2-2, the V gene TRBV5-1, with 8 nucleotides matching TRBD2. V lost 2 bases, J lost 1 base, and 4 bases stayed unmatched. The CDR3 spans 16 residues. Germline CDR1 SGHRS, CDR2 YFSETQ. DNA for the CDR3: TGCGCCAGCAGCTTCACACTAGCGGAGAACACCGGGGAGCTGTTTTTT. This gives the protein CASSFTLAENTGELFF.

This clonotype was counted many times. The J gene is TRBJ1-1, the V gene TRBV20-1; D is possibly TRBD1 (6 bases). Per the germline V gene, CDR1 is DFQATT and CDR2 is SNEGSKA (reference sequence). The V gene lost 0 bases and the J gene lost 8 bases, with 10 bases spanning the gap. The CDR3 extends over 12 amino acids. Here the CDR3 DNA reads TGCAGTGCTAGAGAGCCGGGACAAGAAGCTTTCTTT. Translated: CSAREPGQEAFF.

This clonotype occurred many times. J is TRBJ1-6 and V is TRBV11-2; D uncertain. The ends were cut back, 1 base at V and 8 bases at J, with 12 bases in the middle. In germline, CDR1 is SGHAT, CDR2 FQNNGV. The CDR3 has 15 amino acids. The CDR3 loop is CASSLVPTVYSPLHF. CDR3 in DNA: TGTGCCAGCAGCTTAGTCCCAACGGTATATTCACCCCTCCACTTT.

A note on this clonotype: A much larger clone differs by one base, so this may be a read error. The rearrangement joins TRBV10-3 to TRBJ2-2, with 10 bases identical to TRBD2. The V gene end was trimmed by 8 bases and the J gene end by 0 bases; junction bases not matched to a gene: 9. There are 17 residues in the CDR3. The germline V gene has CDR1 ENHRY and CDR2 SYGVKD. The CDR3: CAIGALTSGSNTGELFF. DNA of the CDR3: TGTGCCATCGGTGCTTTGACTAGCGGGTCGAACACCGGGGAGCTGTTTTTT.

In its sample, this clonotype was seen many times. The chain employs TRBV19 and TRBJ1-5; D gene uncertain. V lost 7 bases, J lost 2 bases, and 6 bases lay in between. There are 12 residues in the CDR3. CDR1 and CDR2 (germline): LNHDA, SQIVND (reference sequence). CDR3 in DNA: TGTGCCAGTATAGGAGGCAATCAGCCCCAGCATTTT. Protein product: CASIGGNQPQHF.

This clonotype showed up many times. The chain is built from TRBV2 and TRBJ1-2; D is ambiguous. The CDR3 extends over 14 amino acids. The germline V and J ends were trimmed by 1 base and 0 bases, with 6 bases remaining between them. The V gene's germline CDR1 is SNHLY and CDR2 FYNNEI. The CDR3: CASSEGGANYGYTF. CDR3 nucleotides: TGTGCCAGCAGTGAAGGAGGAGCTAACTATGGCTACACCTTC.

The genes are TRBV29-1 and TRBJ1-2; TRBD1 aligns across 8 bases. The V segment lost 4 bases and the J segment 9 bases; nucleotides outside the gene matches: 10. Germline V gene lookup returns CDR1 SQVTM and CDR2 ANQGSEA. The CDR3 is 13 residues long. CDR3 region: CSVGEQGGLSYTF. In DNA, the CDR3 is TGCAGCGTTGGAGAACAGGGGGGGTTGAGCTACACCTTC.

As concerns this clonotype: This may arise from a read error, as a much more abundant clone is one base away. This chain joins TRBV20-1 and TRBJ1-5, with D unclear. Germline V lookup: CDR1 DFQATT, CDR2 SNEGSKA (reference sequence). The CDR3 is 14 amino acids. With 1 base removed from V and 0 bases from J, the gap between germline ends came to 7 bases. CDR3 sequence reads: CSARGSNSNQPQHF. The CDR3 bases are TGCAGTGCTAGAGGCAGTAATAGCAATCAGCCCCAGCATTTT.

This clonotype was counted many times. This rearrangement joins TRBV5-8 to TRBJ1-6, with TRBD1 as a possible D gene (6 bases). The CDR3 spans 15 residues. Trimming took off 0 bases at V and 7 bases at J, with 11 bases between the two ends. Germline CDR1 is SGHTS and CDR2 is YDEGEE. CDR3 residues: CASSLGTAVNSPLHF. DNA of the CDR3: TGTGCCAGCAGCTTGGGGACAGCCGTGAATTCACCCCTCCACTTT.

This clonotype occurred a few times. The chain has TRBV28 and TRBJ1-1; 9 bases map to TRBD1. V lost 5 bases, J lost 0 bases, and 7 bases stayed unmatched. The germline CDR1 and CDR2 sequences are MDHEN and SYDVKM. CDR3 size: 16 residues. CDR3 nucleotide sequence: TGTGCCAGCAGTCACGGACAGGGGCGGGTGAACACTGAAGCTTTCTTT. Translation gives CASSHGQGRVNTEAFF.

The chain has TRBV10-3 and TRBJ1-5, with D unclear. Germline loops: CDR1 ENHRY, CDR2 SYGVKD. The V gene lost 0 bases and the J gene lost 7 bases, with 19 bases spanning the gap. The CDR3 length is 17 residues. CDR3 protein: CAISESRERLGEQPQHF. The DNA for the CDR3 is TGTGCCATCAGTGAGTCAAGGGAAAGGCTAGGCGAGCAGCCCCAGCATTTT.

Many counts were recorded for this clonotype. This chain connects TRBV7-2 to TRBJ2-2, with 9 bases identical to TRBD2. V was pared by 0 bases and J by 6 bases, with 5 bases of the junction left unmatched. Per the germline V gene, CDR1 is SGHTA and CDR2 is FQGNSA. The length of the CDR3 is 16 residues. The CDR3 loop is CASSLALAGRSGELFF. CDR3 nucleotides: TGTGCCAGCAGCTTAGCTCTAGCGGGACGGTCCGGGGAGCTGTTTTTT.

This clonotype was seen a handful of times. CDR3 nucleotides: TGCGCCAGCAGTCACAGGGATTGGTCTGGAAACACCATATATTTT. Translation: CASSHRDWSGNTIYF. The rearrangement joins TRBV4-1 to TRBJ1-3; tentative D call: TRBD1 (6 bases). There are 15 residues in the CDR3. V was trimmed by 6 bases and J by 1 base, leaving 13 bases between them. CDR1 MGHRA and CDR2 YSYEKL come from the germline V gene.

V usage is TRBV2 and J usage is TRBJ1-1, with D tentatively TRBD1 (6 bases). V dropped 7 bases and J dropped 0 bases, with 12 bases sitting between them. The CDR3 is 14 amino acids. Germline values: CDR1 SNHLY, CDR2 FYNNEI. CDR3 loop: CASKPQGLNTEAFF. Here the CDR3 DNA reads TGTGCCAGCAAACCCCAGGGGCTGAACACTGAAGCTTTCTTT. Full variable domain (outside the CDR3, taken from reference TRBV2 and TRBJ1-1): EPEVTQTPSHQVTQMGQEVILRCVPISNHLYFYWYRQILGQKVEFLVSFYNNEISEKSEIFDDQFSVERPDGSNFTLKIRSTKLEDSAMYFCASKPQGLNTEAFFGQGTRLTVV.

At least ten counts were recorded for this clonotype. The rearrangement uses TRBV5-5 and TRBJ1-5; no clear D. The CDR3 consists of 15 residues. Germline V gives CDR1 SGHKS, CDR2 YYEKEE (reference sequence). Trimming cost V 1 base and J 7 bases, with 15 bases left between them. The DNA of the CDR3 is TGTGCCAGCAGCTTGTCGGCAGGCGGGGTGCAGCCCCAGCATTTT. Translated, it gives CASSLSAGGVQPQHF.

This chain connects TRBV24-1 to TRBJ2-2; 9 bases are shared with TRBD2. Germline CDR1 and CDR2: KGHDR and SFDVKD. V was pared by 0 bases and J by 5 bases, with 9 bases of the junction left unmatched. CDR3 length equals 18 residues. The DNA of the CDR3 is TGTGCCACCAGTGATTTGCCGGTAGCGGGAGTCAGGACCGGGGAGCTGTTTTTT. Its protein is CATSDLPVAGVRTGELFF.

Of note for this clonotype: A much more abundant neighbour one base away suggests this may be a read error. Given the absence of the conserved phenylalanine or tryptophan at the CDR3 end, a read error is likely. The rearrangement joins TRBV6-1 to TRBJ1-2; D is ambiguous. The CDR3 runs to 14 residues. The ends were cut back, 1 base at V and 3 bases at J, with 9 bases in the middle. Germline V lookup: CDR1 MNHNS, CDR2 SASEGT. The CDR3 here is CASSEGSIYYGYTY. DNA of the CDR3: TGTGCCAGCAGTGAAGGTTCCATCTACTATGGCTACACCTAC.

This clonotype came up many times. The chain uses TRBV12-3 or TRBV12-4 and TRBJ2-7; 7 bases align to TRBD1. V lost 3 bases, J lost 4 bases, and 6 bases stayed unmatched. The CDR3 totals 14 residues. The CDR3 protein is CASSFGTVPYEQYF. DNA of the CDR3: TGTGCCAGCAGTTTCGGGACAGTCCCTTACGAGCAGTACTTC.

This clonotype was observed at least ten times. This chain joins TRBV25-1 and TRBJ1-2; perhaps TRBD1 as D (5 bases). Per germline, CDR1 MGHDK and CDR2 SYGVNS. The CDR3 has 14 residues. V was pared by 3 bases and J by 3 bases, with 11 bases between. The CDR3 DNA sequence: TGTGCCAGCAGTGAGTGGACAACCGACTATGGCTACACCTTC. Encoded protein: CASSEWTTDYGYTF.

V and J are TRBV10-3 and TRBJ1-2, with 9 bases fitting TRBD1. V lost 8 bases, J lost 7 bases, and 5 bases stayed unmatched. This CDR3 contains 12 residues. Germline V lookup: CDR1 ENHRY, CDR2 SYGVKD. CDR3 in amino acids: CAIGTGSFGYTF. CDR3 in DNA: TGTGCCATCGGGACAGGGAGTTTTGGCTACACCTTC.

This clonotype occurred many times. The chain carries TRBV4-1 and TRBJ1-1, with D perhaps matching TRBD1 (5 bases). Germline V gene lookup returns CDR1 MGHRA and CDR2 YSYEKL. The CDR3 spans 13 residues. Trimming stripped 5 bases from V and 1 base from J, with 8 bases between. CDR3 region: CASSFTGNTEAFF. As DNA, the CDR3 is TGCGCCAGCAGCTTTACAGGGAACACTGAAGCTTTCTTT.

The chain combines TRBV6-2 or TRBV6-3 with TRBJ2-1; D might be TRBD1 (5 bases). The CDR3 loop spans 15 amino acids. The V and J ends lost 2 bases and 5 bases respectively, with 13 bases between them. In germline, CDR1 is MNHEY, CDR2 SVGEGT. The CDR3 region is CASSYQGGVNNEQFF. The CDR3 DNA follows: TGTGCCAGCAGTTACCAGGGTGGGGTGAACAATGAGCAGTTCTTC.

The genes are TRBV7-2 and TRBJ2-7, with D hard to call. This CDR3 has 12 amino acids. The ends were cut back, 4 bases at V and 4 bases at J, with 8 bases in the middle. CDR1 and CDR2 (germline): SGHTA, FQGNSA. CDR3 protein: CASSSSPYEQYF. The CDR3 DNA is TGTGCCAGCAGCTCGTCGCCTTACGAGCAGTACTTC.

This clonotype was counted a few times. The J gene is TRBJ2-7, the V gene TRBV27; 9 bases are shared with TRBD1. J gave up 4 bases and V 5 bases, and 9 bases lay outside the gene matches. The CDR3 runs to 15 residues. CDR1 and CDR2 from the germline V gene are MNHEY and SMNVEV (reference sequence). CDR3 DNA sequence: TGTGCCAGCAGTACCACAGGGGGCCTACTGTACGAGCAGTACTTC. It encodes CASSTTGGLLYEQYF.

This clonotype showed up many times. V usage is TRBV29-1 and J usage is TRBJ1-1; D unresolved. The CDR3 extends over 12 amino acids. Germline CDR1 reads SQVTM; CDR2 reads ANQGSEA. V lost 0 bases and J lost 11, with 13 bases in between. The CDR3 bases are TGCAGCGTTGAAGACGCGACCGCGGCGGCTTTCTTT. Translating it yields CSVEDATAAAFF.

This clonotype has a single count. The conserved closing phenylalanine or tryptophan is absent in this CDR3, likely reflecting a read error. The chain combines TRBV5-6 with TRBJ2-5; 8 positions match TRBD2. Germline assignment: CDR1 SGHDT and CDR2 YYEEEE. The V segment lost 3 bases and the J segment 2 bases; nucleotides outside the gene matches: 12. The CDR3 spans 17 residues. The CDR3 loop is CASSSLPSGPTQETQYL. Written as DNA, the CDR3 is TGTGCCAGCAGCTCACTCCCTAGCGGGCCAACTCAAGAGACCCAGTACCTC.

This clonotype was seen repeatedly, ten times or more. The chain links TRBV12-3 or TRBV12-4 to TRBJ1-1, with D unclear. This CDR3 contains 12 residues. The V gene lost 6 bases and the J gene lost 8 bases, with 13 bases spanning the gap. DNA for the CDR3: TGTGCCAGCAGCCACCAATTGGGAGAAGCTTTCTTT. It encodes CASSHQLGEAFF.

The chain couples TRBV7-9 to TRBJ2-7, with 7 bases fitting TRBD1. With 5 bases clipped from V and 5 bases from J, the junction kept 9 bases outside the gene matches. The CDR3 consists of 14 residues. The germline gives CDR1 SEHNR, CDR2 FQNEAQ (reference sequence). This CDR3 is CASSPPGTVDEQYF. CDR3 nucleotide sequence: TGTGCCAGCAGCCCACCCGGGACAGTGGACGAGCAGTACTTC.

This clonotype was detected only a few times. The chain couples TRBV5-5 to TRBJ2-5, with 8 bases lining up with TRBD2. This CDR3 has 14 amino acids. CDR1 is SGHKS, CDR2 YYEKEE, per germline (reference sequence). V lost 3 bases to trimming and J lost 5 bases; unmatched junction nucleotides: 6. CDR3 in amino acids: CASSSDSGTETQYF. The CDR3 bases are TGTGCCAGCAGCTCAGATAGCGGGACTGAGACCCAGTACTTC. The full variable domain, rest sourced from reference TRBV5-5 and TRBJ2-5, is DAGVTQSPTHLIKTRGQQVTLRCSPISGHKSVSWYQQVLGQGPQFIFQYYEKEERGRGNFPDRFSARQFPNYSSELNVNALLLGDSALYLCASSSDSGTETQYFGPGTRLLVL.

The chain recombines TRBV30 with TRBJ1-2; possibly TRBD1 for D (5 bases). The CDR3 runs to 12 residues. Trimming left V 4 bases short and J 8 bases short, with 14 bases between. Germline V gives CDR1 GTSNPN, CDR2 SVGIG (reference sequence). CDR3 loop: CAWTQGRLGYTF. In DNA, the CDR3 is TGTGCCTGGACCCAGGGACGACTCGGCTACACCTTC.